The 10 T cell receptor beta chains reported below all come from one sample, sequenced in a study of T cells expressing NK-cell markers. From the 5' RACE reads, TCRdb lists one entry per CDR3 protein and no DNA. This table holds more than 250,000 distinct CDR3 sequences. The sequencing sample was made of blood T cells: a sorted CD56 or NKG2C T cell subset, CD4+ or CD8+ T cells, or bulk PBMC T cells (not recorded which). These receptors were collected from a man younger than 35 in good health.

The chain employs TRBV15 and TRBJ2-1. The CDR3 length is 12 residues. The germline V gene has CDR1 LNHNV and CDR2 YYDKDF (reference sequence). The chain's CDR3 is CATSRVGAEQFF.

This sequence joins TRBV5-1 and TRBJ2-7; TCRdb's D call, TRBD1, is unchecked because there is no DNA. Per the germline V gene, CDR1 is SGHRS and CDR2 is YFSETQ. The CDR3 has 18 residues. CDR3: CASSLAPTGTGSYYEQYF.

The CDR3 protein is CSVEVQGVETDTQYF. The chain has TRBV29-1 and TRBJ2-3; TCRdb calls TRBD1, which cannot be checked without DNA. Germline lookup yields CDR1 SQVTM and CDR2 ANQGSEA. The CDR3 length is 15 residues.

This rearrangement joins TRBV5-4 to TRBJ2-7; TCRdb indicates TRBD2, and absent DNA this call remains unverified. This CDR3 has 13 residues. In germline, CDR1 is SGHNT, CDR2 YYREEE (reference sequence). The CDR3 loop is CASSLGTSDEQYF.

V gene TRBV20-1 combines with J gene TRBJ2-3; lacking DNA, the TRBD2 call made by TCRdb goes unchecked. CDR1 and CDR2 (germline): DFQATT, SNEGSKA (reference sequence). The CDR3 is made up of 15 amino acids. The CDR3 protein is CSAALTTSGTDTQYF.

The chain couples TRBV11-1 to TRBJ2-4. The CDR3 consists of 13 residues. Germline CDR1 and CDR2: SGHAT and FQDESV (reference sequence). CDR3 protein: CASVGLAKNIQYF.

The V and J genes are TRBV6-1 and TRBJ1-6; TCRdb's D call, TRBD1, is unchecked because there is no DNA. There are 17 residues in the CDR3. Germline V gene lookup returns CDR1 MNHNS and CDR2 SASEGT. The CDR3 sequence: CASSANRQGANNSPLHF.

This chain connects TRBV6-2 or TRBV6-3 to TRBJ2-7; there is no DNA to check the TCRdb D call of TRBD2. CDR1 is MNHEY, CDR2 SVGEGT, per germline. The CDR3 totals 17 residues. CDR3 residues: CASSSDLGTSGRVEQYF.

The chain couples TRBV6-5 to TRBJ2-2; no DNA is available, so the TRBD2 call from TCRdb remains unchecked. The germline V gene encodes CDR1 MNHEY and CDR2 SVGAGI. This CDR3 spans 17 amino acids. The CDR3 protein is CASSYTRGGRATGELFF.

The chain carries TRBV7-2 and TRBJ1-2. Germline V gene sequence: CDR1 SGHTA, CDR2 FQGNSA. The CDR3 is made up of 14 amino acids. Here the CDR3 reads CASSLDRTRYGYTF.